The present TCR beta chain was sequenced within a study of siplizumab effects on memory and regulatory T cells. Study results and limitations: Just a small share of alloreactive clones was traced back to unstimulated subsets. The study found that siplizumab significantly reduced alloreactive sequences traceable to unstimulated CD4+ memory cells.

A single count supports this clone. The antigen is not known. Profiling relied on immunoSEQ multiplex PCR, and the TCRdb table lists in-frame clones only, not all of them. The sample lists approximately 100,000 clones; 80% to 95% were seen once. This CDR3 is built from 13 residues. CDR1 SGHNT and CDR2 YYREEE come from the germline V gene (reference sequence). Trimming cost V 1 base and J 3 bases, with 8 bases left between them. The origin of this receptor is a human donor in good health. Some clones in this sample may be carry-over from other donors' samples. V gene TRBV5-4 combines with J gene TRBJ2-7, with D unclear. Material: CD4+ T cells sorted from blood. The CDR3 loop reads CASSLSHSYEQYF. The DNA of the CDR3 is TGTGCCAGCAGCTTGAGCCATAGCTACGAGCAGTACTTC. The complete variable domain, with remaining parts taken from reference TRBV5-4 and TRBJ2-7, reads ETGVTQSPTHLIKTRGQQVTLRCSSQSGHNTVSWYQQALGQGPQFIFQYYREEENGRGNFPPRFSGLQFPNYSSELNVNALELDDSALYLCASSLSHSYEQYFGPGTRLTVT.